These 26 T cell receptor beta chains share one sample of origin, sequenced in a study of T-cell reconstitution after alpha-beta-depleted transplantation in children. Construction of the TCRbeta library involved unique molecular identifiers. Via MiXCR, TCRdb re-called the PCR reads, giving one row per CDR3 protein. The sample includes 450,000 to 550,000 distinct CDR3 sequences, 9.5% to 12% seen only once; the top ten take about 15%. The sequencing used PBMCs, mostly from graft donor cells, collected 180 days after TCRalphabeta/CD19-depleted stem cell transplant. Every receptor here comes from a female patient aged 2 to 10 who had a stem cell transplant for aplastic anemia, so the T cells may come from the graft donor.

This clonotype was observed at least ten times. Here the CDR3 reads CASSLHGQGSYEQYF. As DNA, the CDR3 is TGTGCCAGCAGTTTACACGGACAGGGATCCTACGAGCAGTACTTC. The chain couples TRBV28 to TRBJ2-7, with TRBD1 matching 8 bases. Looked up from germline, CDR1 is MDHEN and CDR2 is SYDVKM. The CDR3 is made up of 15 amino acids. J lost 1 base, V lost 2 bases, and 4 bases had no gene match.

The table lists this clonotype with a few counts. The gene calls are TRBV28 and TRBJ1-5; TRBD1 is a possible D gene (5 bases). V was shortened by 5 bases and J by 4 bases, with 15 bases between the two germline ends. Germline V gene lookup returns CDR1 MDHEN and CDR2 SYDVKM. The CDR3 spans 15 residues. The CDR3 region has the DNA TGTGCCAGCAGTCCCTTGGATGGGGGGAATCAGCCCCAGCATTTT. This sequence encodes CASSPLDGGNQPQHF.

The sample holds a few counts of this clonotype. The chain uses TRBV28 and TRBJ1-5; 10 bases fit TRBD1. Germline V CDR1 and CDR2: MDHEN, SYDVKM. J lost 4 bases, V lost 6 bases, and 6 bases had no gene match. There are 15 residues in the CDR3. CDR3 protein: CASSPGTGANQPQHF. The CDR3 bases are TGTGCCAGCAGCCCTGGGACAGGGGCGAATCAGCCCCAGCATTTT.

This clonotype was seen a few times. The V call is TRBV19, the J call TRBJ2-2; D possibly uses TRBD1 or TRBD2 (6 bases each). The CDR3 is 14 residues long. V was pared by 3 bases and J by 9 bases, with 14 bases between. CDR1 and CDR2 (germline): LNHDA, SQIVND (reference sequence). The CDR3 here is CASSMSGARRELFF. As DNA, the CDR3 is TGTGCCAGTAGTATGTCGGGGGCGCGCCGGGAGCTGTTTTTT.

In this sample, this clonotype turned up many times. This chain joins TRBV28 and TRBJ2-5, with 7 positions matching TRBD1. The CDR3 contains 15 residues. Germline lookup yields CDR1 MDHEN and CDR2 SYDVKM. The junction had 6 bases not matched to a gene; V was cut back by 4 bases and J by 1 base. CDR3 sequence (DNA): TGTGCCAGCAGTTCCACCGGGACAGCCCAAGAGACCCAGTACTTC. Protein: CASSSTGTAQETQYF.

Only a few counts were recorded for this clonotype. The chain recombines TRBV11-1 with TRBJ2-7; D perhaps matches TRBD2 (6 bases). Trimming took off 4 bases at V and 4 bases at J, with 26 bases between the two ends. CDR3 length: 18 residues. From germline, CDR1 is SGHAT and CDR2 FQDESV (reference sequence). The CDR3 region is CASSSTTATAEGGYEQYV. The CDR3 DNA sequence: TGTGCCAGCAGCTCAACCACCGCGACGGCGGAGGGAGGATACGAGCAGTACGTC.

In its sample, this clonotype was seen a few times. V gene TRBV12-3 or TRBV12-4 combines with J gene TRBJ2-7; 8 nucleotides agree with TRBD1. Losses at the gene ends were 2 bases for V and 6 bases for J; bases not matched to a gene: 9. The CDR3 is made up of 15 amino acids. CDR3 nucleotide sequence: TGTGCCAGCAGTTTAAAGGGCAGGGGGCCTTTCGAGCAGTACTTC. It is translated as CASSLKGRGPFEQYF.

The chain uses TRBV4-2 and TRBJ1-2; no clear D gene. The V gene lost 0 bases and the J gene lost 12 bases, with 17 bases spanning the gap. The germline V gene has CDR1 LGHNA and CDR2 YNFKEQ. CDR3 length: 14 amino acids. The CDR3 DNA reads as TGTGCCAGCAGCCAAGATCCCGCCGTCTTGCGCCACACCTTC. Translated: CASSQDPAVLRHTF.

The rearrangement joins TRBV7-9 to TRBJ1-2; D gene uncertain. There are 14 residues in the CDR3. V shed 3 bases and J shed 5 bases, with 13 bases lying between them. CDR1 is SEHNR and CDR2 is FQNEAQ in the germline V gene (reference sequence). CDR3 sequence (DNA): TGTGCCAGCAGCTTCGCGGGCCGGGAATATGGCTACACCTTC. This translates into CASSFAGREYGYTF.

This clonotype was recorded many times. V gene TRBV12-3 or TRBV12-4 combines with J gene TRBJ2-7; 8 nucleotides align to TRBD2. The ends lost 6 bases at V and 3 bases at J; junction bases unmatched: 7. CDR3 length: 14 residues. The CDR3 loop reads CASSPGGGIYEQYF. CDR3 DNA sequence: TGTGCCAGCAGCCCGGGGGGGGGAATCTACGAGCAGTACTTC.

This clonotype was seen more than once but under ten times. The rearrangement joins TRBV27 to TRBJ2-7; 10 bases match TRBD1. This CDR3 spans 15 amino acids. Unmatched junction bases numbered 7, after V lost 3 bases and J lost 5 bases. The germline gives CDR1 MNHEY, CDR2 SMNVEV (reference sequence). CDR3 protein: CASSLDRGVLDEQYF. Written as DNA, the CDR3 is TGTGCCAGCAGTTTGGACAGGGGGGTATTGGACGAGCAGTACTTC.

This chain connects TRBV7-2 to TRBJ2-5; TRBD2 agrees at 7 bases. The germline CDR1 and CDR2 sequences are SGHTA and FQGNSA. V shed 3 bases, J shed 1 base, and the junction held 8 bases outside the gene matches. The CDR3 spans 16 residues. CDR3 sequence: CASSLGGGFAQETQYF. Here the CDR3 DNA reads TGTGCCAGCAGCTTGGGGGGGGGTTTCGCCCAAGAGACCCAGTACTTC.

This clonotype occurred a few times. The rearrangement links TRBV27 to TRBJ2-2; 16 positions agree with TRBD2. The CDR3 is 16 residues long. V shed 7 bases and J 3 bases; nucleotides not matched to a gene: 2. Germline V gene lookup returns CDR1 MNHEY and CDR2 SMNVEV (reference sequence). The CDR3 protein is CASTGLAGGYTGELFF. For the CDR3, the DNA is TGTGCCAGCACGGGACTAGCGGGAGGGTACACCGGGGAGCTGTTTTTT.

This clonotype has only a few counts. This chain connects TRBV4-1 to TRBJ2-5; 8 nucleotides line up with TRBD2. In germline, CDR1 is MGHRA, CDR2 YSYEKL. The CDR3 sequence is 13 residues long. V shed 8 bases, J shed 5 bases, and the junction held 7 bases outside the gene matches. The CDR3 DNA reads TGCGCCAGCGGGCCGCGGACTAGCGAGACCCAGTACTTC. Translation: CASGPRTSETQYF.

The chain carries TRBV7-8 and TRBJ2-1; 8 bases line up with TRBD2. V gave up 5 bases and J gave up 7 bases; unmatched junction bases: 10. The CDR3 consists of 15 residues. Germline CDR1 is SGHVS and CDR2 is FQNEAQ. The CDR3: CASSQLAEVRNEQFF. CDR3 sequence (DNA): TGTGCCAGCAGCCAACTAGCGGAGGTTCGGAATGAGCAGTTCTTC.

There are a few counts of this clonotype. The rearrangement uses TRBV7-9 and TRBJ1-5, with a tentative D call TRBD1 (5 bases). Germline assignment: CDR1 SEHNR and CDR2 FQNEAQ (reference sequence). V lost 5 bases and J lost 7, with 18 bases in between. This CDR3 region has 15 residues. The CDR3 spells CASSARDGPLQPQHF. Here the CDR3 DNA reads TGTGCCAGCAGCGCCCGGGACGGACCCCTACAGCCCCAGCATTTT.

V is TRBV28 and J is TRBJ1-5; TRBD1 agrees at 9 bases. V lost 9 bases, J lost 0 bases, and 9 bases stayed unmatched. Germline V lookup: CDR1 MDHEN, CDR2 SYDVKM. CDR3 length: 16 amino acids. The CDR3 reads CASLRTGVNSNQPQHF. The DNA for the CDR3 is TGTGCCAGTCTCCGGACAGGGGTGAATAGCAATCAGCCCCAGCATTTT.

The chain uses TRBV25-1 and TRBJ1-1, with TRBD1 identical over 7 bases. The germline CDR1 and CDR2 sequences are MGHDK and SYGVNS. The CDR3 spans 11 residues. V shed 9 bases and J 7 bases; nucleotides not matched to a gene: 5. Here the CDR3 reads CASQGDREAFF. The CDR3 DNA follows: TGTGCCAGTCAGGGGGATCGTGAAGCTTTCTTT.

This clonotype was detected only a few times. The V call is TRBV7-9, the J call TRBJ2-7, with 7 bases matching TRBD1. V shed 4 bases and J 0 bases; nucleotides not matched to a gene: 9. Germline lookup yields CDR1 SEHNR and CDR2 FQNEAQ (reference sequence). This CDR3 is 16 amino acids long. The CDR3 reads CASSSAPGQSSYEQYV. CDR3 DNA sequence: TGTGCCAGCAGCTCCGCACCGGGACAGAGCTCCTACGAGCAGTACGTC.

In this sample, this clonotype turned up a few times. The V and J genes are TRBV4-1 and TRBJ2-5; 7 nucleotides match TRBD1. CDR3 length: 17 amino acids. V gave up 0 bases and J gave up 5 bases; unmatched junction bases: 12. The germline CDR1 and CDR2 sequences are MGHRA and YSYEKL. CDR3 protein: CASSQDLGGAYGETQYF. CDR3 sequence (DNA): TGCGCCAGCAGCCAAGATCTAGGGGGCGCTTATGGGGAGACCCAGTACTTC.

The chain employs TRBV11-2 and TRBJ2-1; D perhaps matches TRBD2 (5 bases). Trimming stripped 3 bases from V and 9 bases from J, with 9 bases between. Per germline, CDR1 SGHAT and CDR2 FQNNGV. The CDR3 contains 12 residues. The CDR3 is CASSFIGSEQFF. Here the CDR3 DNA reads TGTGCCAGCAGCTTCATAGGGAGTGAGCAGTTCTTC.

The chain links TRBV9 to TRBJ2-2, with D maybe TRBD2 (6 bases). The V gene lost 0 bases and the J gene lost 4 bases, with 13 bases spanning the gap. The CDR3 runs 16 residues. Germline CDR1 reads SGDLS; CDR2 reads YYNGEE. As DNA, the CDR3 is TGTGCCAGCAGCGTAGGCTCTCAGGGAGGCACCGGGGAGCTGTTTTTT. Protein product: CASSVGSQGGTGELFF.

This clonotype was picked up many times. The chain carries TRBV7-2 and TRBJ2-4; D ambiguous. The CDR3 length is 13 residues. Germline V CDR1 and CDR2: SGHTA, FQGNSA. V was trimmed by 4 bases and J by 4 bases, leaving 8 bases between them. CDR3: CASSWSVKNIQYF. The CDR3 DNA is TGTGCCAGCAGCTGGTCGGTGAAAAACATTCAGTACTTC.

This clonotype has a count of ten or more. The chain combines TRBV4-1 with TRBJ2-1; D is perhaps TRBD2 (5 bases). Germline V gene sequence: CDR1 MGHRA, CDR2 YSYEKL. Trimming took off 6 bases at V and 1 base at J, with 19 bases between the two ends. This CDR3 comprises 17 residues. For the CDR3, the DNA is TGCGCCAGCAGTTTTGGCTGGCGGAGGATTTCCTACAATGAGCAGTTCTTC. This translates into CASSFGWRRISYNEQFF.

This clonotype was seen more than once but under ten times. This sequence joins TRBV5-6 and TRBJ1-1, with a weak D call TRBD1 (5 bases). Trimming left V 0 bases short and J 4 bases short, with 10 bases between. The CDR3 contains 14 residues. In germline, CDR1 is SGHDT, CDR2 YYEEEE. DNA for the CDR3: TGTGCCAGCAGCTTGGTACAGGCTCCCACTGAAGCTTTCTTT. Residues: CASSLVQAPTEAFF.

There are a few counts of this clonotype. This chain connects TRBV3-1 to TRBJ1-1; 7 nucleotides line up with TRBD1. There are 17 residues in the CDR3. Losses at the gene ends were 2 bases for V and 5 bases for J; bases not matched to a gene: 14. The germline V gene has CDR1 LGHDT and CDR2 YNNKEL (reference sequence). The CDR3 sequence: CASSQLPSTTGDTEAFF. In DNA, the CDR3 is TGTGCCAGCAGCCAATTACCCTCTACTACAGGGGATACTGAAGCTTTCTTT.